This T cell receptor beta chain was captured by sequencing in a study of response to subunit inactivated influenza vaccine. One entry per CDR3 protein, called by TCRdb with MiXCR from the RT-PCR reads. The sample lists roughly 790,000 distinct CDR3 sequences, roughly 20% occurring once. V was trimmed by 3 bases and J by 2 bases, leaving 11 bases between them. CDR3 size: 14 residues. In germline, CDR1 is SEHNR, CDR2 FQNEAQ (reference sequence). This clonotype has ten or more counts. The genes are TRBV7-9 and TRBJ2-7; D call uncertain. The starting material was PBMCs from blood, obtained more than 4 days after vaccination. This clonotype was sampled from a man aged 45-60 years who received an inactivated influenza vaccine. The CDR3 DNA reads TGTGCCAGCAGCTTCGAAGAGGAGACCTACGAGCAGTACTTC. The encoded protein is CASSFEEETYEQYF.